These 2 T cell receptor beta chains came from one sample sequenced in a study of blood T cell repertoires in COVID-19. Here immunoSEQ multiplex PCR was the method, and the copy in TCRdb shows in-frame clones only, minus some. The sample yields 50,000 to 55,000 clones, 82% seen once. The sample taken for sequencing was peripheral blood. The receptors here all came from a human donor in a cohort sampled during active COVID-19.

V gene TRBV30 combines with J gene TRBJ2-7; 8 nucleotides match TRBD2. CDR3 length: 13 amino acids. The germline gives CDR1 GTSNPN, CDR2 SVGIG (reference sequence). Germline trimming cut 5 bases from V and 6 bases from J; bases unmatched to any gene: 9. CDR3 loop: CAWASGTRSEQYF. As DNA, the CDR3 is TGTGCCTGGGCCTCTGGGACTAGATCCGAGCAGTACTTC.

This clone has only one observation. J is TRBJ2-1 and V is TRBV4-3; 9 bases agree with TRBD2. CDR1 LGHNA and CDR2 YSLEER come from the germline V gene. V gave up 0 bases and J gave up 3 bases; unmatched junction bases: 0. This CDR3 spans 15 amino acids. The CDR3: CASSQEAGGYNEQFF. As DNA, the CDR3 is TGCGCCAGCAGCCAAGAAGCGGGGGGCTACAATGAGCAGTTCTTC.